The subject of this entry is one TCR beta chain. The antigen is undetermined. The data were taken from a study of post-analysis software for immune sequencing data. Whole-study results and caveats: Significantly lower normalized Chao1 diversity was seen in multiple sclerosis patients than in controls. Higher frequency in patients than in controls was seen for about five TRBV segments, with TRBV5-6, TRBV5-1 and TRBV20-1 among them.

Included in the TCR beta cDNA libraries were unique molecular identifiers. Input of about 0.9 to 10 million T cells yielded some 500,000 cDNA molecules. Each CDR3 protein gets one entry after TCRdb re-called the PCR reads with MiXCR. The table records 450,000 to 650,000 distinct CDR3 sequences, roughly 45% of them present only once. Germline V gives CDR1 SGHTA, CDR2 FQGNSA. V lost 4 bases and J lost 6; bases outside the gene matches: 5. This CDR3 is built from 15 residues. Source material: blood. The receptor was derived from a girl between 5 and 17 years old with multiple sclerosis. The chain links TRBV7-2 to TRBJ2-1; 11 positions match TRBD2. Here the CDR3 DNA reads TGTGCCAGCAGCTCCTCTAGCGGGGGGTCCAATGAGCAGTTCTTC. Its translation: CASSSSSGGSNEQFF.